This T cell receptor beta chain comes out of a study of blood T cell repertoires in COVID-19 (dated by TCRdb to the early 2020s). The study in broad terms: Samples covering the acute and convalescent phases of COVID-19 were provided by collaborators in the United States, Italy and Spain. The material from the prospective study consisted of cDNA or gDNA derived from T cells, B-cell-depleted T cells, or PBMCs. The dataset comprised deeply sampled blood TCRbeta repertoires from subjects exposed to, actively infected with, or recovered from COVID-19. The repertoires were made available in a free public database intended to serve as a resource for research on the immune response to SARS-CoV-2. Samples came from the ongoing ImmuneRACE study (first 160 participants) plus 1,254 subjects from 6 global collaborators. The sample metadata nearly always contained a de-identified subject ID, COVID-19 status, age in years and sex. Where available, HLA class I and class II types were taken from metadata supplied by the sample provider and were not determined by assay-based typing. The paper's findings and limits, for the study overall: The amount of clinical and demographic metadata varied by source and participant and was provided uncurated.

The V and J ends are trimmed by 0 bases and 8 bases, leaving 8 bases between them. The CDR3 spans 13 residues, from the cysteine through the phenylalanine. CDR3 DNA is the only sequence kept; it has 39 bases, read in frame from the first base. CDR1 and CDR2, per the germline V gene, are ENHRY and SYGVKD. TCRbeta CDR3 regions were amplified from genomic DNA using the immunoSEQ Assay, a bias-controlled multiplex PCR. Concerning the study's data processing: The number of nucleated cells in each sample was estimated by amplification of reference gene primers within the assay. Sequence reads were collapsed and filtered to measure the absolute abundance of every unique TCRbeta CDR3 rearrangement. For each sample, productive Simpson clonality was calculated by taking the square root of Simpson's diversity index across productive rearrangements. TCRdb stores this immuneACCESS table with in-frame sequences only. Part of the clones is absent; in the studies checked, under half of the shortfall reflects unresolved V genes, and no reason is known for the rest. V and J calls and clone size follow that table, whereas D and trimming were derived from the DNA. Counted in this sample were almost 300,000 clones; about 88% of them appeared once. The ten largest clones represent about 1.2% of the sample.

As concerns this clone: No antigen is known for it. Base-call qualities are not available, and no considerably larger clone is one nucleotide away.

Collaborating institutions collected whole blood in K2EDTA tubes following their own protocols. For TCRbeta analysis, collaborators shipped samples as frozen whole blood, isolated PBMCs, or DNA extracted from either of those sample types. The TCR comes from a man aged 70 or older with acute or convalescent COVID-19. The chain joins TRBV10-3 to TRBJ2-1; TRBD2 might be the D gene, on 6 matching bases. Sequenced: peripheral blood. At the DNA level, the sequence is TGTGCCATCAGTGAGTCGTGGGGGGATGAGCAGTTCTTC. Its protein reads: CAISESWGDEQFF.